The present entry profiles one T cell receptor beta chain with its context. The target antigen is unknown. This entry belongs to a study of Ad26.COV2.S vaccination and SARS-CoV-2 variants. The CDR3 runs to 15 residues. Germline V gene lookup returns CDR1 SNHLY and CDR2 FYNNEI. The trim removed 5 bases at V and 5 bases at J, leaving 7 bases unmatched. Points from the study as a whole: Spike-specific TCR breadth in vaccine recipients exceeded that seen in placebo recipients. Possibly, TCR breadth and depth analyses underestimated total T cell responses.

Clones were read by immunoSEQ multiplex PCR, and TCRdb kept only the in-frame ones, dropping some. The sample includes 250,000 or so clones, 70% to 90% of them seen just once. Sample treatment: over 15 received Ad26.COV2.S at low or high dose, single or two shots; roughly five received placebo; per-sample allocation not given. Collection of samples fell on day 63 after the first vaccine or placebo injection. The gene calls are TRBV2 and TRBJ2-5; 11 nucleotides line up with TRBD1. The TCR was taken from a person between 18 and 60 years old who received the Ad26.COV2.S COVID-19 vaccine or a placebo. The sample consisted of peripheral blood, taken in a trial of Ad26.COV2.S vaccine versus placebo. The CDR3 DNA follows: TGTGCCAGCAGTACCGGGACAGGGGGGTGGGAGACCCAGTACTTC. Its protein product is CASSTGTGGWETQYF.